These 18 T cell receptor beta chains share one sample of origin, sequenced in a study of cytomegalovirus exposure and HLA in healthy donors. The PCR ran on 60 Vbeta and 13 Jbeta primers. Assay used: immunoSEQ multiplex PCR; TCRdb lists only in-frame clones, some missing. The table shows roughly 160,000 clones, with roughly 80% occurring only once. Sequencing used PBMCs. The receptors derive from a male donor in good health and CMV-seronegative.

This chain joins TRBV6-5 and TRBJ2-5; 10 positions match TRBD1. CDR3 size: 14 residues. Trimming took 4 bases from V and 5 from J; bases not matched to a gene: 4. In germline, CDR1 is MNHEY, CDR2 SVGAGI. In DNA form, the CDR3 reads TGTGCCAGCAGTTCGGACAGGGGGAGGGAGACCCAGTACTTC. It translates to CASSSDRGRETQYF.

The rearrangement uses TRBV5-1 and TRBJ2-2, with 10 bases identical to TRBD2. The V gene end was trimmed by 4 bases and the J gene end by 6 bases; junction bases not matched to a gene: 9. The CDR3 is 16 amino acids. Germline lookup yields CDR1 SGHRS and CDR2 YFSETQ. The DNA for the CDR3 is TGCGCCAGCAGCCCCGTCCCGGGACTAGCGTCCGGGGAGCTGTTTTTT. This translates into CASSPVPGLASGELFF.

The chain recombines TRBV23-1 with TRBJ2-4; weak D call: TRBD1 (6 bases). TRBV23-1 is treated as an ORF (open reading frame) with a function not yet certain. The ends were cut back, 9 bases at V and 1 base at J, with 16 bases in the middle. This CDR3 spans 15 amino acids. The CDR3, as DNA: TGCGCCAGATTCCGGGACATGTGGGCCAAAAACATTCAGTACTTC. Translating it yields CARFRDMWAKNIQYF.

The rearrangement links TRBV5-1 to TRBJ1-4; maybe TRBD1 (5 bases). The V and J ends lost 4 bases and 6 bases respectively, with 19 bases between them. The CDR3 is made up of 16 amino acids. Germline V lookup: CDR1 SGHRS, CDR2 YFSETQ. CDR3 sequence: CASSRHDSGGYEKLFF. CDR3 sequence (DNA): TGCGCCAGCAGCCGGCACGACAGTGGGGGGTATGAAAAACTGTTTTTT.

This clone came up a few times. This rearrangement joins TRBV5-1 to TRBJ1-5; D is unresolved. This CDR3 comprises 14 residues. Germline CDR1 SGHRS, CDR2 YFSETQ. V shed 2 bases and J shed 4 bases, with 10 bases lying between them. CDR3 amino acids: CASSFGDRNQPQHF. CDR3 coding DNA: TGCGCCAGCAGCTTCGGGGATAGGAATCAGCCCCAGCATTTT. The full variable domain, its missing parts supplied by reference TRBV5-1 and TRBJ1-5, is KAGVTQTPRYLIKTRGQQVTLSCSPISGHRSVSWYQQTPGQGLQFLFEYFSETQRNKGNFPGRFSGRQFSNSRSEMNVSTLELGDSALYLCASSFGDRNQPQHFGDGTRLSIL.

V usage is TRBV27 and J usage is TRBJ2-1, with 9 bases fitting TRBD1. Germline CDR1 is MNHEY and CDR2 is SMNVEV (reference sequence). Losses at the gene ends were 5 bases for V and 9 bases for J; bases not matched to a gene: 17. This CDR3 has 17 residues. This chain's CDR3 is CASSLYPGQGSWAEQFF. The DNA of the CDR3 is TGTGCCAGCAGTCTGTATCCGGGACAGGGTTCCTGGGCTGAGCAGTTCTTC.

The rearrangement links TRBV29-1 to TRBJ1-1; 7 positions match TRBD1. The CDR3 sequence is 14 residues long. CDR1 is SQVTM, CDR2 ANQGSEA, per germline. V dropped 5 bases and J dropped 0; count of bases not matched to a gene: 6. CDR3 DNA sequence: TGCAGCGTTATCCGGGACAGTATGAACACTGAAGCTTTCTTT. This codes for CSVIRDSMNTEAFF.

The V gene is TRBV6-5, the J gene TRBJ2-5; no firm D call. This CDR3 has 14 residues. V was cut by 6 bases and J by 5 bases, with 16 bases left in between. CDR1 is MNHEY and CDR2 is SVGAGI in the germline V gene. The CDR3: CASSLSRHLETQYF. The DNA for the CDR3 is TGTGCCAGCAGCCTAAGTAGACATTTGGAGACCCAGTACTTC.

The chain combines TRBV15 with TRBJ1-1; no reliable D call. In germline, CDR1 is LNHNV, CDR2 YYDKDF (reference sequence). Trimming removed 0 bases from V and 7 bases from J, with 9 bases in between. The CDR3 sequence is 13 residues long. CDR3 protein: CATSRERGIEAFF. In DNA, the CDR3 is TGTGCCACCAGCAGAGAACGGGGAATTGAAGCTTTCTTT.

This clone was picked up a small number of times. V usage is TRBV9 and J usage is TRBJ2-1; 9 bases line up with TRBD2. Germline loops: CDR1 SGDLS, CDR2 YYNGEE. The trim removed 2 bases at V and 0 bases at J, leaving 6 bases unmatched. This CDR3 spans 17 amino acids. As DNA, the CDR3 is TGTGCCAGCAGCGTCCGGGCGGGGGGGTTCTCCTACAATGAGCAGTTCTTC. Protein: CASSVRAGGFSYNEQFF.

The genes are TRBV5-1 and TRBJ2-1; TRBD1 agrees at 7 bases. J was trimmed by 3 bases and V by 0 bases; bases with no gene match: 6. CDR3 length: 16 amino acids. The germline CDR1 and CDR2 sequences are SGHRS and YFSETQ. The CDR3 is CASSLVQGKGYNEQFF. Written as DNA, the CDR3 is TGCGCCAGCAGCTTGGTACAGGGGAAGGGCTACAATGAGCAGTTCTTC.

The CDR3 DNA is TGTGCCAGCAGCGTAGCCGTGACCGGGAACAGTGGCGCTTTCTTT. Encoded protein: CASSVAVTGNSGAFF. The chain is built from TRBV9 and TRBJ1-1; no definite D call. The CDR3 length is 15 residues. The germline V and J ends were trimmed by 0 bases and 11 bases, with 20 bases remaining between them. In germline, CDR1 is SGDLS, CDR2 YYNGEE.

The gene calls are TRBV29-1 and TRBJ1-2, with 9 bases lining up with TRBD1. The junction had 12 bases not matched to a gene; V was cut back by 0 bases and J by 4 bases. From germline, CDR1 is SQVTM and CDR2 ANQGSEA. There are 17 residues in the CDR3. CDR3 loop: CSVEDLTATGGSYGYTF. CDR3 coding DNA: TGCAGCGTTGAAGATCTCACGGCGACAGGGGGAAGCTATGGCTACACCTTC.

The V gene is TRBV2, the J gene TRBJ2-1; 7 bases line up with TRBD2. This CDR3 contains 16 residues. The V and J ends lost 0 bases and 4 bases, in that order; junction bases with no gene match: 6. Germline-derived CDR1 and CDR2 are SNHLY and FYNNEI. The CDR3 protein is CASSEAWREKYNEQFF. In DNA form, the CDR3 reads TGTGCCAGCAGTGAAGCGTGGCGGGAGAAGTACAATGAGCAGTTCTTC.

The genes are TRBV28 and TRBJ1-1; D is unclear. In germline, CDR1 is MDHEN, CDR2 SYDVKM. This CDR3 comprises 14 residues. V was clipped by 3 bases and J by 2 bases, with 10 bases between them. CDR3 sequence (DNA): TGTGCCAGCAGTTTGGTACAGAGAAACACTGAAGCTTTCTTT. Encoded protein: CASSLVQRNTEAFF.

In its sample, this clone was seen a few times. The chain links TRBV28 to TRBJ2-3, with D possibly matching TRBD2 (7 bases). V was cut by 7 bases and J by 5 bases, with 16 bases left in between. Germline V lookup: CDR1 MDHEN, CDR2 SYDVKM. The CDR3 has 14 amino acids. The CDR3 nucleotides read TGTGCCAGCAACCGGGGGGCCCTGTTAGATACGCAGTATTTT. Amino acid sequence: CASNRGALLDTQYF.

This chain uses TRBV7-9 with TRBJ2-7, with a weak D call TRBD1 (5 bases). V lost 2 bases and J 3 bases, leaving 20 bases between the germline ends. This CDR3 is 17 amino acids long. Per germline, CDR1 SEHNR and CDR2 FQNEAQ (reference sequence). The CDR3 region has the DNA TGTGCCAGCAGCTTAATCCTTGGGCAGGGTGTAGGCTACGAGCAGTACTTC. This codes for CASSLILGQGVGYEQYF.

This clone is medium-sized by share. The chain recombines TRBV4-2 with TRBJ2-7, with 7 bases identical to TRBD2. The CDR3 spans 16 residues. CDR1 and CDR2 (germline): LGHNA, YNFKEQ. Trimming cost V 0 bases and J 3 bases; bases outside gene matches: 8. In nucleotides, the CDR3 is TGTGCCAGCAGCCAAGATTGGAGTGGCGGGAGCTACGAGCAGTACTTC. This translates into CASSQDWSGGSYEQYF.